This T cell receptor beta chain was captured by sequencing in a study of cytotoxic CD8 clonotypes in ibrutinib-treated CLL. Study-wide context: The patients comprised approximately 11 relapsed/refractory and 15 treatment-naive cases, approximately 17 IGHV unmutated.

V shed 6 bases and J shed 7 bases, with 7 bases lying between them. Germline V gene sequence: CDR1 SNHLY, CDR2 FYNNEI. This CDR3 has 11 residues. Generated by immunoSEQ multiplex PCR, the TCRdb table keeps only in-frame clones and is missing some. The table lists hundreds of thousands of clones, over 65% of them singletons. In this sample, this clone turned up once. This sequence joins TRBV2 and TRBJ1-5; D might be TRBD1 (5 bases). The clonotype originates from a human donor with chronic lymphocytic leukemia. The input for sequencing was PBMCs, taken after 12 months of ibrutinib treatment. The CDR3 protein is CASSRDQPQHF. The CDR3 DNA sequence: TGTGCCAGCAGCCGGGACCAGCCCCAGCATTTT. The full variable domain, with the rest looked up from reference TRBV2 and TRBJ1-5, is EPEVTQTPSHQVTQMGQEVILRCVPISNHLYFYWYRQILGQKVEFLVSFYNNEISEKSEIFDDQFSVERPDGSNFTLKIRSTKLEDSAMYFCASSRDQPQHFGDGTRLSIL.